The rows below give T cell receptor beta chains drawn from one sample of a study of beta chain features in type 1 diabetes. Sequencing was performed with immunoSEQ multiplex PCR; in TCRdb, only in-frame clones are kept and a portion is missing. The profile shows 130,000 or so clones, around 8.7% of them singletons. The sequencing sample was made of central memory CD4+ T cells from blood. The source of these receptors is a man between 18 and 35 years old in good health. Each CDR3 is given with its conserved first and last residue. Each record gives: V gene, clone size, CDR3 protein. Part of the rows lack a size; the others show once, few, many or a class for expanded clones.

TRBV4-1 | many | CASSRLSGGTSTDTQYF
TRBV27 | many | CASRTDAYNEQFF
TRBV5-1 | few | CASSPGHENEKLFF
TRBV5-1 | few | CASSLVGGYEQYF
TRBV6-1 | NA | CASTLSTGSTEAFF
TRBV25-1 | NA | CASSELDILSNGYTF
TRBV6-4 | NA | CASSGQAHEQYF
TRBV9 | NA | CASSVADSVGEQFF
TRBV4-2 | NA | CASSQDGAGQGNTIYF
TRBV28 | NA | CASLGQGASGELFF
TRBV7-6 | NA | CASSPQQGSGYTF
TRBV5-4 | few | CASSPQGAVETQYF
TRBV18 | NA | CASSPQEGSHEQFF
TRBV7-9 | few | CASSIGTGGSEQYF
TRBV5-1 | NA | CASSLVAGLSFPDTQYF
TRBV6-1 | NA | CASSNRVSNQPQHF
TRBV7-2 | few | CASSLPGEYNEQFF
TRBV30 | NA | CAWSTVAYNSPLHF
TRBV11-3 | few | CASSLGNRVNEQFF
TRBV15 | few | CATSRDSTGEYYTF
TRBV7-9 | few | CASSLSQDSPGYTF
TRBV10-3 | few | CAISEVAGGPRNEQFF
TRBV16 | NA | CASSQSGQGDQPQHF
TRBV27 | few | CASRGQATNEKLFF
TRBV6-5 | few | CASSYFTSGGINTQYF
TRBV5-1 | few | CASSRRGGSGETQYF
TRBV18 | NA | CASSPNRADYGYTF
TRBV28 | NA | CASLRQGPIREQFF
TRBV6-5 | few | CASSYSAGEDEKLFF
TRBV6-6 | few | CASSYRLASDTQYF
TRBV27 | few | CASSLTSGDTQYF
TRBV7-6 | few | CASSPGTGTSNQPQHF
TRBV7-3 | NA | CASSPRGPGGELFF
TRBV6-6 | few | CASSYGGLAGEEQYF
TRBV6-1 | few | CASSASVGEFF
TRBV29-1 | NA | CSACRGQTNTGELFF
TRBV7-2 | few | CASSLDGTSQETQYF
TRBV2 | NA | CASSRQGGETQYF
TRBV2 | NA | CASNPIAGTGELFF
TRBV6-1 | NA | CASSGGQADQPQHF
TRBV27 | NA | CASSPTGGTAGNTIYF
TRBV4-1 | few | CASSQDSGGRSDTQYF
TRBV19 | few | CASSIGDRDAGELFF
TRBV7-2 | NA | CASSSQGQANTGELFF
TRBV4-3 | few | CASSQGTGRNYGYTF
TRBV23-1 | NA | CASSTSGRPNSPLHF
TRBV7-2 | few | CASSVQESGNSPLHF
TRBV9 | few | CASSAYSGAETQYF
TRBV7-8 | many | CASSGGVNTGELFF
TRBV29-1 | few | CSVLRGPEQYF
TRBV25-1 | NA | CASSSRTSGGPQWETQYF
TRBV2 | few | CASSERQGVAFF
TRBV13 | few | CASIAGRTDTQYF